The rows below give T cell receptor beta chains drawn from one sample of a study of blood T cells in healthy people across ages. TCRdb re-derived calls from the 5' RACE reads in MiXCR, one entry per CDR3 protein. The sample has 600,000 to 1,000,000 distinct CDR3 sequences; roughly 50% are singletons. The source material was blood. The receptor set was obtained from a man younger than 45 in good health. The CDR3 runs from the conserved cysteine through the conserved F or W. The D gene is left open where the match is weak. Size tells how often a clone was seen (once, few, many) or the class of an expanded clone, and some rows leave it out.

D gene: .; J gene: TRBJ2-7; clone size: .; V gene: TRBV20-1; CDR3 protein: CSATLRGGATGEQYF; CDR3 DNA: TGCAGTGCTACTCTCAGGGGAGGGGCGACGGGCGAGCAGTACTTC
D gene: .; J gene: TRBJ2-1; clone size: few; V gene: TRBV15; CDR3 protein: CATSRDLAPGVNEQFF; CDR3 DNA: TGTGCCACCAGCAGAGATCTGGCTCCGGGGGTTAATGAGCAGTTCTTC
D gene: .; J gene: TRBJ2-5; clone size: .; V gene: TRBV7-9; CDR3 protein: CASSLWGHSETQYF; CDR3 DNA: TGTGCCAGCAGCTTATGGGGGCATTCGGAGACCCAGTACTTC
D gene: TRBD1; J gene: TRBJ1-1; clone size: .; V gene: TRBV27; CDR3 protein: CASSFTGTGGTEAFF; CDR3 DNA: TGTGCCAGCAGTTTTACCGGGACAGGTGGGACTGAAGCTTTCTTT
D gene: .; J gene: TRBJ2-3; clone size: .; V gene: TRBV7-2; CDR3 protein: CASSRYTAGTQYF; CDR3 DNA: TGTGCCAGCAGCCGCTATACGGCGGGTACGCAGTATTTT
D gene: .; J gene: TRBJ2-2; clone size: .; V gene: TRBV15; CDR3 protein: CATSEAGPNTGELFF; CDR3 DNA: TGTGCCACCAGCGAGGCGGGACCGAACACCGGGGAGCTGTTTTTT
D gene: .; J gene: TRBJ2-4; clone size: .; V gene: TRBV2; CDR3 protein: CVSSVQGGENIQYF; CDR3 DNA: TGTGTCAGCAGTGTACAGGGTGGGGAAAACATTCAGTACTTC
D gene: .; J gene: TRBJ2-7; clone size: .; V gene: TRBV28; CDR3 protein: CASSLRGGLRWEQYF; CDR3 DNA: TGTGCCAGCAGTTTAAGGGGGGGTCTCCGATGGGAGCAGTACTTC
D gene: TRBD1; J gene: TRBJ2-6; clone size: .; V gene: TRBV5-1; CDR3 protein: CASHRTGFGSGANVLTF; CDR3 DNA: TGCGCCAGCCATAGGACAGGATTCGGGTCTGGGGCCAACGTCCTGACTTTC
D gene: .; J gene: TRBJ1-2; clone size: .; V gene: TRBV6-5; CDR3 protein: CASRGEDYGYTF; CDR3 DNA: TGTGCCAGCAGAGGAGAGGACTATGGCTACACCTTC
D gene: .; J gene: TRBJ2-7; clone size: .; V gene: TRBV10-3; CDR3 protein: CATRTAASYEQYF; CDR3 DNA: TGTGCCACCCGGACAGCCGCTTCCTACGAGCAGTACTTC
D gene: TRBD2; J gene: TRBJ2-5; clone size: .; V gene: TRBV7-9; CDR3 protein: CASSSGLAGGNFKETQYF; CDR3 DNA: TGTGCCAGCAGCTCCGGACTAGCGGGGGGGAATTTTAAAGAGACCCAGTACTTC
D gene: .; J gene: TRBJ1-2; clone size: .; V gene: TRBV5-1; CDR3 protein: CASSLARSRGYTF; CDR3 DNA: TGCGCCAGCAGCTTGGCCCGGTCCAGAGGCTACACCTTC
D gene: .; J gene: TRBJ1-2; clone size: .; V gene: TRBV20-1; CDR3 protein: CSVGVPASWYGYTF; CDR3 DNA: TGCAGTGTAGGGGTCCCGGCTTCGTGGTATGGCTACACCTTC
D gene: .; J gene: TRBJ2-5; clone size: many; V gene: TRBV5-1; CDR3 protein: CASSLMPDQETQYF; CDR3 DNA: TGCGCCAGCAGCTTGATGCCAGACCAAGAGACCCAGTACTTC
D gene: TRBD1; J gene: TRBJ2-1; clone size: .; V gene: TRBV20-1; CDR3 protein: CRAGGQVNEQFF; CDR3 DNA: TGCAGGGCTGGGGGACAGGTCAATGAGCAGTTCTTC
D gene: .; J gene: TRBJ1-5; clone size: .; V gene: TRBV20-1; CDR3 protein: CSALRGFNQPQHF; CDR3 DNA: TGCAGTGCCCTCCGGGGTTTCAATCAGCCCCAGCATTTT
D gene: .; J gene: TRBJ2-5; clone size: .; V gene: TRBV12-3/TRBV12-4; CDR3 protein: CASSFTGRAQETQYF; CDR3 DNA: TGTGCCAGCAGTTTCACCGGCCGGGCCCAAGAGACCCAGTACTTC
D gene: .; J gene: TRBJ2-7; clone size: .; V gene: TRBV11-2; CDR3 protein: CASSSFSGPSPSYEQYF; CDR3 DNA: TGTGCCAGCAGCTCCTTTTCAGGTCCGTCTCCCAGCTACGAGCAGTACTTC